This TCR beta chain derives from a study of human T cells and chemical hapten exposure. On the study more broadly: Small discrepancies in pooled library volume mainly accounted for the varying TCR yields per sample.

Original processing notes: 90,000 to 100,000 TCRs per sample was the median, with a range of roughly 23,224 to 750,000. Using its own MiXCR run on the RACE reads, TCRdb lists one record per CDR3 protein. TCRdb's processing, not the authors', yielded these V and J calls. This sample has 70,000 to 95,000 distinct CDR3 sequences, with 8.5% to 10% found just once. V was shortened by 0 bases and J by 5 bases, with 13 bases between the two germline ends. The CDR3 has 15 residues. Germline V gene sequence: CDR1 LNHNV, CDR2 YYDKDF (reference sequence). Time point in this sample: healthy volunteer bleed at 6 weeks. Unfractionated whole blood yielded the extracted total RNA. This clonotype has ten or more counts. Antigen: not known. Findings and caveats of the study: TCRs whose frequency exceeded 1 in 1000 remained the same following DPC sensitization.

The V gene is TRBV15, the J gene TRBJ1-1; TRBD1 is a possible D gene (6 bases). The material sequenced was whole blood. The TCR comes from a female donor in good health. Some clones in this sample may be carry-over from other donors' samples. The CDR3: CATSRDIERGTEAFF. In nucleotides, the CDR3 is TGTGCCACCAGCAGAGATATTGAGAGGGGGACTGAAGCTTTCTTT.